The present T cell receptor (beta chain) was sequenced within a study of post-analysis software for immune sequencing data. As for the study in general: The cohort encompassed relapsing-remitting, secondary progressive and progressive-relapsing multiple sclerosis disease courses.

Study-wide points: Included in a set of five TRBV segments more frequent in patients than controls were TRBV5-6, TRBV5-1 and TRBV20-1.

Sequencing libraries made from TCR beta cDNA carried unique molecular identifiers. Some 500,000 cDNA molecules were obtained per 1 to 10 million input T cells. TCRdb itself ran the PCR reads through MiXCR, one entry per CDR3 protein. Counted here are 700,000 to 900,000 distinct CDR3 sequences, 46% occurring once; the ten biggest clones make up 4.9%. This clonotype has just a few counts. Its specificity is unknown. An end of the junction does not agree with germline; a read error may underlie this. The germline gives CDR1 SSHAT, CDR2 FNYEAQ (reference sequence). The CDR3 is made up of 13 amino acids. This receptor was taken from a girl aged 10 to 17 with multiple sclerosis. The sample comprised blood. This chain links TRBV7-7 with TRBJ2-1; D perhaps matches TRBD2 (6 bases). For the CDR3, the DNA is TGTGCTAGCAGCTTGACTAGGCAGAGTGAGCAGTTCTTC. Translation gives CASSLTRQSEQFF.